This record concerns one T cell receptor (beta chain) sequence. The antigen remains undetermined. Each donor's blood draw was 8.5 to 10 milliliters of peripheral blood. The study isolated at least 6.5 million PBMCs from each sample. The data were obtained in a study of blood T cells in healthy people across ages. As for the study in general: With template switching, about one barcoded beta molecule was captured per two T cells.

V shed 0 bases and J shed 5 bases, with 10 bases lying between them. Germline CDR1 and CDR2: SGHNT and YYREEE (reference sequence). The CDR3 consists of 14 residues. General study findings and limits: Long-lived and aged donors differed, with more naive CD4+ cells and higher diversity in the long-lived.

A second PCR of 7 to 11 cycles used a sample-barcoded 5' primer and a J-beta primer mix. MiXCR was run by TCRdb on the 5' RACE reads, yielding one entry per CDR3 protein. The sample gives 800,000 to 950,000 distinct CDR3 sequences, 35% to 40% of which show up once; roughly 13% is in the top ten. The TCR comes from a man aged 18-30 years in good health. The V and J genes are TRBV5-4 and TRBJ2-3, with D unclear. Input material: blood. The CDR3 sequence: CASSLGPPQDTQYF. The CDR3 DNA follows: TGTGCCAGCAGCTTGGGACCGCCTCAAGATACGCAGTATTTT.